This TCR beta chain is from a study of blood T cells in healthy people across ages. This clonotype was observed a few times. Alongside a J-beta primer mix, a sample-barcoded 5' primer served in a second PCR lasting about 7 to 11 cycles. MiXCR was run by TCRdb on the 5' RACE reads, yielding one entry per CDR3 protein. The table records roughly 550,000 distinct CDR3 sequences, around 24% of them present only once. This sample was shared with a second study, whose subject was T cells of mothers and their children.

The sample taken for sequencing was blood. This TCR came from a boy between 10 and 17 years old in good health.

The CDR3 sequence is CASSGQLNTEAFF. DNA for the CDR3: TGTGCCAGCTCAGGGCAGCTGAACACTGAAGCTTTCTTT. The rearrangement links TRBV18 to TRBJ1-1; D remains unclear. Germline V lookup: CDR1 KGHSH, CDR2 LQKENI. There are 13 residues in the CDR3. Trimming removed 5 bases from V and 0 bases from J, with 7 bases in between.